One sample yielded the 10 T cell receptor beta chains listed below, sequenced in a study of vaccination and CD4 T cells after COVID-19. The Oncomine TCR Beta short-read assay was applied to DNA of cultured CD4+ T cells. Investigators obtained genomic DNA by extraction from cultured CD4+ T cells. TCRdb re-called the PCR reads through MiXCR, storing one row per CDR3 protein. Among over 9,000 distinct CDR3 sequences listed, around a third were seen once. Antigens for these TCRs are unknown. As to treatment: 10-day PBMC culture with coronavirus spike peptide pools or control peptides (ViraFEST assay). An unexposed donor provided the CD4+ T cells, which were collected before the COVID-19 pandemic (2011-2018). The sample taken for sequencing was CD4+ T cells from blood, cultured in vitro. Receptors were obtained from a human donor in good health.

The chain recombines TRBV6-5 with TRBJ2-5; D is perhaps TRBD2 (5 bases). Germline V gene data show CDR1 as MNHEY and CDR2 as SVGAGI. The length of the CDR3 is 14 residues. V lost 0 bases and J lost 2, with 7 bases in between. The CDR3 here is CASSYSPGQETQYF. In DNA form, the CDR3 reads TGTGCCAGCAGTTACTCTCCGGGGCAAGAGACCCAGTACTTC.

This clonotype has a handful of counts. This chain connects TRBV14 to TRBJ1-2, with D tentatively TRBD1 (6 bases). The CDR3 covers 13 residues. The germline V and J ends were trimmed by 1 base and 5 bases, with 8 bases remaining between them. Germline V gives CDR1 SGHDN, CDR2 FVKESK. The CDR3 sequence: CASSQVGQYGYTF. CDR3 in DNA: TGTGCCAGCAGCCAAGTCGGACAGTATGGCTACACCTTC.

This clonotype was observed once. The rearrangement uses TRBV6-2 or TRBV6-3 and TRBJ2-7, with 11 positions matching TRBD2. Unmatched junction bases numbered 16, after V lost 8 bases and J lost 7 bases. The CDR3 has 16 amino acids. Germline V gene data show CDR1 as MNHEY and CDR2 as SVGEGT. In DNA, the CDR3 is TGTGCCAGCGCCCCGTCCCAACTAGCGGGAGTACGGGAGCAGTACTTC. It encodes CASAPSQLAGVREQYF.

This CDR3 reads CASSESPARGYTF. In nucleotides, the CDR3 is TGTGCCAGCAGTGAATCGCCCGCAAGGGGCTACACCTTC. The rearrangement uses TRBV25-1 and TRBJ1-2; D gene ambiguous. This CDR3 has 13 amino acids. Trimming shortened V by 1 base and J by 8 bases, and 11 bases separated the two germline ends. CDR1 is MGHDK, CDR2 SYGVNS, per germline.

Worth noting for this clonotype: This could be a read error, since a much larger clone is one nucleotide away. The chain is built from TRBV28 and TRBJ1-5; D gene uncertain. The CDR3 has 17 residues. V lost 6 bases and J 0 bases, leaving 18 bases between the germline ends. Germline CDR1 is MDHEN and CDR2 is SYDVKM. As DNA, the CDR3 is TGTGCCAGCAGCTGCAGGAAGGGCCCTTATAGCAATCAGCCCCAGCATTTT. It is translated as CASSCRKGPYSNQPQHF. Complete variable domain (other parts from reference TRBV28 and TRBJ1-5): DVKVTQSSRYLVKRTGEKVFLECVQDMDHENMFWYRQDPGLGLRLIYFSYDVKMKEKGDIPEGYSVSREKKERFSLILESASTNQTSMYLCASSCRKGPYSNQPQHFGDGTRLSIL.

J is TRBJ2-3 and V is TRBV6-4; TRBD1 matches 12 bases. The germline CDR1 and CDR2 sequences are MRHNA and SNTAGT. Trimming at V came to 4 bases and at J to 6 bases, leaving 2 bases not matched to a gene. The CDR3 runs to 14 residues. The chain's CDR3 is CASSAGTGGDTQYF. DNA of the CDR3: TGTGCCAGCAGTGCCGGGACAGGGGGCGATACGCAGTATTTT.

This sequence joins TRBV19 and TRBJ2-1; 11 bases fit TRBD2. CDR1 and CDR2 from the germline V gene are LNHDA and SQIVND (reference sequence). Unmatched junction bases numbered 10, after V lost 10 bases and J lost 5 bases. The CDR3 spans 15 residues. CDR3 DNA: TGTGCCACCTCACCGGGACTAGCGGCCCACAATGAGCAGTTCTTC. Its protein product is CATSPGLAAHNEQFF. The whole variable domain, filled in from reference TRBV19 and TRBJ2-1, reads DGGITQSPKYLFRKEGQNVTLSCEQNLNHDAMYWYRQDPGQGLRLIYYSQIVNDFQKGDIAEGYSVSREKKESFPLTVTSAQKNPTAFYLCATSPGLAAHNEQFFGPGTRLTVL.

The chain has TRBV6-1 and TRBJ2-3; 9 nucleotides match TRBD1. CDR1 MNHNS and CDR2 SASEGT come from the germline V gene. The CDR3 loop spans 14 amino acids. Germline trimming cut 6 bases from V and 3 bases from J; bases unmatched to any gene: 4. The CDR3 sequence is CASRRTGETDTQYF. The CDR3 DNA is TGTGCCAGCAGACGGACAGGGGAGACAGATACGCAGTATTTT.

The chain employs TRBV10-3 and TRBJ2-2, with 12 bases aligning to TRBD2. Per germline, CDR1 ENHRY and CDR2 SYGVKD. The CDR3 is made up of 15 amino acids. Trimming at V came to 6 bases and at J to 3 bases, leaving 2 bases not matched to a gene. Here the CDR3 reads CAISRLAGDTGELFF. CDR3 nucleotide sequence: TGTGCCATCAGCCGACTAGCGGGGGACACCGGGGAGCTGTTTTTT.

The V gene is TRBV20-1, the J gene TRBJ2-7; the D is unclear. The CDR3 covers 12 residues. Trimming took off 2 bases at V and 3 bases at J, with 8 bases between the two ends. CDR1 and CDR2 from the germline V gene are DFQATT and SNEGSKA (reference sequence). The CDR3 region is CSARPRYYEQYF. In nucleotides, the CDR3 is TGCAGTGCTAGACCCCGGTACTACGAGCAGTACTTC.